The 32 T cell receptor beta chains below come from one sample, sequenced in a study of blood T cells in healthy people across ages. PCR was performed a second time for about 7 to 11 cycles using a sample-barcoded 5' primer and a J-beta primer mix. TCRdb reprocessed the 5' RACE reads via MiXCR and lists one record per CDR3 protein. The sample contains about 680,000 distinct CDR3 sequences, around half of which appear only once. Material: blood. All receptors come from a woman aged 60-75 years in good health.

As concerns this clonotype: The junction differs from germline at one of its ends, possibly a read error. As DNA, the CDR3 is TGCGCCAGCATCCTGGGGGCCAGCGCCTACAATGAGCAGTTCTTC. Translation gives CASILGASAYNEQFF. The chain uses TRBV5-6 and TRBJ2-1; D may be TRBD1 (6 bases). The CDR3 contains 15 residues. CDR1 and CDR2 (germline): SGHDT, YYEEEE.

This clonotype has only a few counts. This chain's CDR3 is CSARDNPRAKNIQYF. CDR3 DNA sequence: TGCAGTGCTAGAGATAATCCGAGGGCCAAAAACATTCAGTACTTC. The chain employs TRBV20-1 and TRBJ2-4; D unclear. The V and J ends lost 0 bases and 1 base respectively, with 10 bases between them. Germline loops: CDR1 DFQATT, CDR2 SNEGSKA (reference sequence). The CDR3 is 15 residues long.

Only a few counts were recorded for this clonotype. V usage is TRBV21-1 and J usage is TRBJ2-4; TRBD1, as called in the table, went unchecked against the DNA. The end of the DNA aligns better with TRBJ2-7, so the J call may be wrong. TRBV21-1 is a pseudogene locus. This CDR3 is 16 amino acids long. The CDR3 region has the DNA TGTGCCAGCAGCAAAGAAACAGGGGATGTTAGATACGAGCAGTACTTC. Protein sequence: CASSKETGDVRYEQYF.

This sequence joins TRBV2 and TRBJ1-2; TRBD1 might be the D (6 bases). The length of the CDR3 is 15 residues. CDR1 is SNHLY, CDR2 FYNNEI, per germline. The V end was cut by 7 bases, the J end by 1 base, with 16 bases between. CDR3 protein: CASNPRDNDNYGYTF. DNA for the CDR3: TGTGCCAGCAATCCCCGGGACAACGATAACTATGGCTACACCTTC.

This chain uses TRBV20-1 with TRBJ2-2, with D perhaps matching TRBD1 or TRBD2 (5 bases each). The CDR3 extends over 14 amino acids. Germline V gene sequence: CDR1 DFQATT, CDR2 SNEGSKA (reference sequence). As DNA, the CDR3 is TGCGGCTACCCGGGACGACGAAACACCGGGGAGCTGTTTTTT. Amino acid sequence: CGYPGRRNTGELFF.

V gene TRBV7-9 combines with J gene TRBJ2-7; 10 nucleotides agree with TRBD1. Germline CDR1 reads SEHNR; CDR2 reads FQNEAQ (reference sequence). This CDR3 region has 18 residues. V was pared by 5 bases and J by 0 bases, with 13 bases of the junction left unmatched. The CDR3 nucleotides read TGTGCCAGCAGCCCTCTAGGCGGGACAGGGGCTCGCTCCTACGAGCAGTACTTC. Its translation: CASSPLGGTGARSYEQYF.

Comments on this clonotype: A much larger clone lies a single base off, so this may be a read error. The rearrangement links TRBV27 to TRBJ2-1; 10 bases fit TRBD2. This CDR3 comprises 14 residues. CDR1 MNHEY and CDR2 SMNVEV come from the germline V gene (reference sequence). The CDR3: CVSGGLANYNEQFF. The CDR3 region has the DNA TGTGTCAGCGGGGGACTAGCGAATTACAATGAGCAGTTCTTC.

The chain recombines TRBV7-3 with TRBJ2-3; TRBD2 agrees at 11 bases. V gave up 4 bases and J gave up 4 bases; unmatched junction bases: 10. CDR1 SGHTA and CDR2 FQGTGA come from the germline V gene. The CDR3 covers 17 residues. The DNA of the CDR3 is TGTGCCAGCAGCTCTGGTAGCGGGAGGGCCGGCGCAGATACGCAGTATTTT. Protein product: CASSSGSGRAGADTQYF. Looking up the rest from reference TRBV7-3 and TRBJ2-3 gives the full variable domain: GAGVSQTPSNKVTEKGKYVELRCDPISGHTALYWYRQSLGQGPEFLIYFQGTGAADDSGLPNDRFFAVRPEGSVSTLKIQRTERGDSAVYLCASSSGSGRAGADTQYFGPGTRLTVL.

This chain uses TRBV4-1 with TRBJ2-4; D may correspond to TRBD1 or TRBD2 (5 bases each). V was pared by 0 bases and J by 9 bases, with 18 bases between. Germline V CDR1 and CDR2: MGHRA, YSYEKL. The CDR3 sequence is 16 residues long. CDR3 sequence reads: CASSQEGNRVGTIQYF. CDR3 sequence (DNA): TGCGCCAGCAGCCAAGAAGGGAACAGAGTCGGGACCATTCAGTACTTC.

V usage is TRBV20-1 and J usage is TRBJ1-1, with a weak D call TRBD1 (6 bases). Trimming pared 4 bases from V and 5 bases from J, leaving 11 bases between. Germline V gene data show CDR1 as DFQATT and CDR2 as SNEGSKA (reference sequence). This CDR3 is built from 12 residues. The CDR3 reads CSAKGVGTEAFF. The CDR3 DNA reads TGCAGTGCTAAGGGGGTAGGGACTGAAGCTTTCTTT.

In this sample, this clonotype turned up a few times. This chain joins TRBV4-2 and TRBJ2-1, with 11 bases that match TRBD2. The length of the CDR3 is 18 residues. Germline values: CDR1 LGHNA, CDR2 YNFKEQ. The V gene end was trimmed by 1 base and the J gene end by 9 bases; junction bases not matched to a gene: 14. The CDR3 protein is CASSQGVSGLAGGSEQFF. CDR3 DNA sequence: TGTGCCAGCAGCCAAGGGGTTTCTGGGCTAGCGGGAGGTTCTGAGCAGTTCTTC.

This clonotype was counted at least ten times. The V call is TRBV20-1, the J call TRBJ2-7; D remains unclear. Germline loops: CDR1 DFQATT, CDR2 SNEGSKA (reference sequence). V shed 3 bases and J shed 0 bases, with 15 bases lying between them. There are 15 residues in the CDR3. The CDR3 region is CSARAVESPSYEQYF. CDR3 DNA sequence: TGCAGTGCTAGGGCGGTAGAGAGTCCCTCCTACGAGCAGTACTTC.

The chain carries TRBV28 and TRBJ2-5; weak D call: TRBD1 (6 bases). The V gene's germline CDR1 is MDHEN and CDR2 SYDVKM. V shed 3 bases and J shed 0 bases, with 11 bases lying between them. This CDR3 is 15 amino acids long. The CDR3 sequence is CASSFGDTYQETQYF. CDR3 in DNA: TGTGCCAGCAGTTTTGGGGACACGTACCAAGAGACCCAGTACTTC.

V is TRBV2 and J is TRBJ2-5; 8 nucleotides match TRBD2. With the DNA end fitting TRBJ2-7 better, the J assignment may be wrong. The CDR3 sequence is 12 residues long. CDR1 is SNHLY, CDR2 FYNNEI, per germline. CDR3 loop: CASCAGGIEQYF. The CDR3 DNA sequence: TGTGCCAGCTGTGCGGGGGGAATCGAGCAGTACTTC.

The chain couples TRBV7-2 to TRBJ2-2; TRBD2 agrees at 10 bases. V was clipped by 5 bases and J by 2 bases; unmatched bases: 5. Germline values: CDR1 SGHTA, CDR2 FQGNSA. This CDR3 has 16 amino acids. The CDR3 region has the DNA TGTGCCAGCAGCCCCCGGACTAGCGGAAACACCGGGGAGCTGTTTTTT. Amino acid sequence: CASSPRTSGNTGELFF.

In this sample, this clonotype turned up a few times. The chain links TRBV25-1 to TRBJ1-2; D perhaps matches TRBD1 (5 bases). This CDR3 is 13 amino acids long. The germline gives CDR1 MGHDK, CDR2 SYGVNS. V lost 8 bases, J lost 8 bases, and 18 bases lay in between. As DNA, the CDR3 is TGTGCCAGCGGTCGGGGGGTGAAAGGGGGCTACACCTTC. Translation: CASGRGVKGGYTF.

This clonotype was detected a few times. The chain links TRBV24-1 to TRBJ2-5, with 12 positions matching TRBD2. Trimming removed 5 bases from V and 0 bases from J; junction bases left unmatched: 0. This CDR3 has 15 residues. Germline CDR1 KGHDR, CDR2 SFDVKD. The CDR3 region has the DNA TGTGCCACCAGTGGGACTAGCGGGAACCAAGAGACCCAGTACTTC. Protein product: CATSGTSGNQETQYF.

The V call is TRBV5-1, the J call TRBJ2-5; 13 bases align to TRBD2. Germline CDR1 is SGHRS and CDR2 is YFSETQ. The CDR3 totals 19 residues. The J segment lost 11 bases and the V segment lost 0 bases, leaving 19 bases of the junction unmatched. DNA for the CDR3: TGCGCCAGCAGCTTGGAAGTAGGACTAGCGGGAGTACTGTATTCTGAGCAGTACTTC. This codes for CASSLEVGLAGVLYSEQYF.

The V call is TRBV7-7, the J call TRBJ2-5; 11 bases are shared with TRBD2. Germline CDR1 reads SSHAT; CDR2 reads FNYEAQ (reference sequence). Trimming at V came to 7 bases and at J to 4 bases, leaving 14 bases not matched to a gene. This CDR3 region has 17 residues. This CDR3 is CASTPGLAEKVGETQYF. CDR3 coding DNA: TGTGCCAGCACCCCGGGACTAGCGGAGAAAGTAGGAGAGACCCAGTACTTC.

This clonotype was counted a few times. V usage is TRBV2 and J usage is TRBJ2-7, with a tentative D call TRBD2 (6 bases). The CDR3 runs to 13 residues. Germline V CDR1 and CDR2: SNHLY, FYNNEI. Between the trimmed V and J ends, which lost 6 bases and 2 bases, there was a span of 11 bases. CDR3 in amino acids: CASRGDLAYEQYF. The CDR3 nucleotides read TGTGCCAGCAGGGGGGACTTAGCCTACGAGCAGTACTTC. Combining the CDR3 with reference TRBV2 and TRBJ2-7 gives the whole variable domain EPEVTQTPSHQVTQMGQEVILRCVPISNHLYFYWYRQILGQKVEFLVSFYNNEISEKSEIFDDQFSVERPDGSNFTLKIRSTKLEDSAMYFCASRGDLAYEQYFGPGTRLTVT.

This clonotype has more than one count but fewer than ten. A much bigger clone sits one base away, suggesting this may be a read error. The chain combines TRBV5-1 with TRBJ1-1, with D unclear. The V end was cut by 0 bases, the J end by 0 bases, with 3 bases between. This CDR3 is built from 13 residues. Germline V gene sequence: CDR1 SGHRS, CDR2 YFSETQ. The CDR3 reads CASSLELNTEAFF. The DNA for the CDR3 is TGCGCCAGCAGCTTGGAGCTGAACACTGAAGCTTTCTTT.

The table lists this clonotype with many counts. The CDR3: CASSFSGTGSEQYF. The CDR3 nucleotides are TGTGCCAGCAGTTTTTCCGGGACAGGGTCCGAGCAGTACTTC. The chain has TRBV12-3 or TRBV12-4 and TRBJ2-7; 9 bases are a match to TRBD1. V dropped 3 bases and J dropped 6; count of bases not matched to a gene: 6. The CDR3 runs to 14 residues.

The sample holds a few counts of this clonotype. The CDR3 nucleotides read TGTGCCAGCAGCTTATATTATAGGCGGGACCGCGGCTACGAGCAGTACTTC. Translating it yields CASSLYYRRDRGYEQYF. J is TRBJ2-7 and V is TRBV7-2; TRBD2 is a possible D gene (6 bases). V was pared by 2 bases and J by 3 bases, with 20 bases between. This CDR3 is 17 amino acids long. CDR1 and CDR2 (germline): SGHTA, FQGNSA.

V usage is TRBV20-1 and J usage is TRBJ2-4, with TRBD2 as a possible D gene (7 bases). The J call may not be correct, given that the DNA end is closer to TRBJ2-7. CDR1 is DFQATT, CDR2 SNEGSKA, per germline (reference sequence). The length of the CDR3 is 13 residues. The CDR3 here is CSAEGGAVDEQYF. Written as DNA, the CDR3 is TGCAGTGCTGAGGGGGGGGCGGTCGACGAGCAGTACTTC.

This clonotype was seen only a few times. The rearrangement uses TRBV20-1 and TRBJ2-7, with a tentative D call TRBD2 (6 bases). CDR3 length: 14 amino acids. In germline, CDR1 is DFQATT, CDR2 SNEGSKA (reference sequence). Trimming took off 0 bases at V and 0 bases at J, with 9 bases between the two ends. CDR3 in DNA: TGCAGTGCTAGAGAATTCGGGAGCTCCTACGAGCAGTACTTC. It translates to CSAREFGSSYEQYF.

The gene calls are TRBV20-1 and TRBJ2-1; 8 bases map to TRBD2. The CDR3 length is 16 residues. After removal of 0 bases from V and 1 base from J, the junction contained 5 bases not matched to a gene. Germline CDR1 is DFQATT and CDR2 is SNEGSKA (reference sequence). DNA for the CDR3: TGCAGTGCTAGAGAGTGGGGCGGGAGGTCCTACAATGAGCAGTTCTTC. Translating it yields CSAREWGGRSYNEQFF.

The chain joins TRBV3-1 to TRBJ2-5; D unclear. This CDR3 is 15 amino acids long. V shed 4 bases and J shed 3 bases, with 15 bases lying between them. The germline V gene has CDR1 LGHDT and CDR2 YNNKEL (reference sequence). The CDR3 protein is CASSLRKPKEETQYF. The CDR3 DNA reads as TGTGCCAGCAGCCTAAGGAAACCGAAAGAAGAGACCCAGTACTTC.

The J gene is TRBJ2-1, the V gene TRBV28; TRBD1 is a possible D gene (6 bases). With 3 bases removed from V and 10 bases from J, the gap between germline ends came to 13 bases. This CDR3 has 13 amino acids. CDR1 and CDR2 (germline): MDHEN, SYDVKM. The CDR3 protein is CASSFTGFYEQFF. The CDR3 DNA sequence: TGTGCCAGCAGTTTCACAGGGTTCTACGAGCAGTTCTTC.

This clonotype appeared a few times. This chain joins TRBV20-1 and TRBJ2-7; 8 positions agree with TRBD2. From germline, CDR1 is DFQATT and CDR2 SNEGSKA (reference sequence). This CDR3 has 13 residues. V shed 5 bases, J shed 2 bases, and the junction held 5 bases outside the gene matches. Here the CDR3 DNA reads TGCAGTGCTCTACTAGCGGTAACCTACGAGCAGTACTTC. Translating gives CSALLAVTYEQYF.

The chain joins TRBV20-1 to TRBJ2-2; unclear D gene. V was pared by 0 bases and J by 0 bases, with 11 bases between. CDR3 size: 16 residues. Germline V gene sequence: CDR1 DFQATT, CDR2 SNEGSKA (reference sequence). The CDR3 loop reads CSARDLFRPNTGELFF. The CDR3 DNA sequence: TGCAGTGCTAGAGATCTGTTTCGTCCGAACACCGGGGAGCTGTTTTTT.

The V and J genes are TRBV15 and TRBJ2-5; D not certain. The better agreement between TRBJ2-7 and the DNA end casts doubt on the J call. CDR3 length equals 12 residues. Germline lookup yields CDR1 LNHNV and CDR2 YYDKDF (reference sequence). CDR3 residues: CATSRGWDEQYF. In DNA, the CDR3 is TGTGCCACCAGCAGAGGTTGGGACGAGCAGTACTTC.

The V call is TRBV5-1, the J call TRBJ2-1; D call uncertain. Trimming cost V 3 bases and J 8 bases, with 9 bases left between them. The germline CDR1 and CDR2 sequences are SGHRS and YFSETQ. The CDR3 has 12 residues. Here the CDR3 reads CASSWGVYEQFF. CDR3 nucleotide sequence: TGCGCCAGCAGCTGGGGTGTCTATGAGCAGTTCTTC.